These 4 T cell receptor beta chains originate from one sample sequenced in a study of tumor-infiltrating lymphocytes in primary liver carcinoma. From 400 to 550 ng total RNA, TCR beta cDNA was generated with a primer in the constant region. Slightly modified ARM-PCR, run as three nested multiplex PCR rounds, produced the TCR beta libraries. TRBV1-TRBV30 forward primers paired with a C-beta reverse primer drove the first two PCR rounds, 10 cycles each. TCRdb called the multiplex PCR reads again in MiXCR, with one record for every CDR3 protein. The table lists around 190,000 distinct CDR3 sequences, around 81% of them singletons. Co-extraction of RNA and DNA was performed on about 18-30 mg of unsorted bulk tissue. Input material: tumor tissue from primary liver carcinoma. These receptors all come from a man aged 35 to 55 with primary liver carcinoma and hepatitis B virus infection.

This clonotype has at least ten counts. The chain uses TRBV6-2 or TRBV6-3 and TRBJ2-2, with 10 bases identical to TRBD2. The CDR3 extends over 15 amino acids. Germline-derived CDR1 and CDR2 are MNHEY and SVGEGT. Germline trimming cut 7 bases from V and 6 bases from J; bases unmatched to any gene: 8. In nucleotides, the CDR3 is TGTGCCAGCACCGGACTAGCGGCGAGGGCCGGGGAGCTGTTTTTT. Its translation is CASTGLAARAGELFF.

Concerning this clonotype: Here the CDR3 omits its conserved ending phenylalanine or tryptophan, so a read error is the likely source. This chain links TRBV29-1 with TRBJ2-3, with D possibly being TRBD2 (6 bases). CDR1 and CDR2 (germline): SQVTM, ANQGSEA. The CDR3 loop spans 14 amino acids. Here the CDR3 reads CSAGAGTGTDAQYY. The CDR3 DNA reads as TGCAGCGCCGGGGCGGGAACCGGCACAGATGCGCAGTATTAT.

This clonotype showed up just once. This chain joins TRBV2 and TRBJ2-7; unclear D gene. The CDR3 covers 16 residues. Germline V gene sequence: CDR1 SNHLY, CDR2 FYNNEI. Trimming took 3 bases from V and 0 from J, leaving 15 bases between them. This chain's CDR3 is CASSDPESTSSYEQYF. The CDR3, as DNA: TGTGCCAGCAGTGACCCCGAGTCGACGAGCTCCTACGAGCAGTACTTC. Together with reference TRBV2 and TRBJ2-7, the CDR3 gives the full variable domain: EPEVTQTPSHQVTQMGQEVILRCVPISNHLYFYWYRQILGQKVEFLVSFYNNEISEKSEIFDDQFSVERPDGSNFTLKIRSTKLEDSAMYFCASSDPESTSSYEQYFGPGTRLTVT.

The genes are TRBV7-2 and TRBJ2-7; D remains ambiguous. Germline lookup yields CDR1 SGHTA and CDR2 FQGNSA. The ends were cut back, 5 bases at V and 0 bases at J, with 14 bases in the middle. This CDR3 comprises 15 residues. CDR3 nucleotides: TGTACCAGCAGCGGCGCTCTAGGCCGCTCCTACGAGCAGTACTTC. The encoded protein is CTSSGALGRSYEQYF.